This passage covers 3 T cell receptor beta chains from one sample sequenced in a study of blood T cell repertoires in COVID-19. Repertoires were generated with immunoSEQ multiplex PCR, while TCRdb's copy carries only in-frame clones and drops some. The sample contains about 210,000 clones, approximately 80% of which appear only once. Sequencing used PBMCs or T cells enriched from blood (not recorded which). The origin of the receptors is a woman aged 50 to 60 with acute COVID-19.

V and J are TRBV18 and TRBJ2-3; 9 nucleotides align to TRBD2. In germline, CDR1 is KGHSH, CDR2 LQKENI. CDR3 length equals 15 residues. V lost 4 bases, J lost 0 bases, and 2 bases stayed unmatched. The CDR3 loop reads CASSLREGSTDTQYF. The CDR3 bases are TGTGCCAGCTCACTGCGGGAGGGAAGCACAGATACGCAGTATTTT. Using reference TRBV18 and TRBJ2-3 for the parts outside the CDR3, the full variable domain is NAGVMQNPRHLVRRRGQEARLRCSPMKGHSHVYWYRQLPEEGLKFMVYLQKENIIDESGMPKERFSAEFPKEGPSILRIQQVVRGDSAAYFCASSLREGSTDTQYFGPGTRLTVL.

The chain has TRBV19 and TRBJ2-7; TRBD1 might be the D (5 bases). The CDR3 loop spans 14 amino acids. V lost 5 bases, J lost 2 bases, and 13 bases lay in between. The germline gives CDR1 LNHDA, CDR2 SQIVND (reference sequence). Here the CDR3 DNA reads TGTGCCAGTAGTTTGCAGGACAACCCCTACGAGCAGTACTTC. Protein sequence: CASSLQDNPYEQYF.

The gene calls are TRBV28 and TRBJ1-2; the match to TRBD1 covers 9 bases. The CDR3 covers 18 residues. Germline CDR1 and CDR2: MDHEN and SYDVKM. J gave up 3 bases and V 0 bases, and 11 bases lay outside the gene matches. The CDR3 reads CASSLWGTGSSRDYGYTF. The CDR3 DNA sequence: TGTGCCAGCAGTTTATGGGGGACAGGGTCGTCGCGGGACTATGGCTACACCTTC.